The rows below give T cell receptor beta chains drawn from one sample of a study of blood T cell repertoires in COVID-19. Clones were read by immunoSEQ multiplex PCR, and TCRdb kept only the in-frame ones, dropping some. This table has around 250,000 clones, roughly nine tenths appearing once. The source material was PBMCs or T cells enriched from blood (not recorded which). These receptors were obtained from a human donor in a cohort exposed to, infected with or recovered from COVID-19 (not recorded which). The donor label of this sample is uncertain. Each CDR3 is given with its conserved first and last residue. Fields, in order: V gene, CDR3 protein.

TRBV19,CASESRARTNEKLFF
TRBV15,CATSRPPGLAGGNEQFF
TRBV28,CASSPGTAGVHEQYF
TRBV4-3,CASSPTAGGQIGELFF
TRBV7-9,CATPTQGTTNEKLFF
TRBV30,CAWSPGNEKLFF
TRBV19,CASSATLFPNTEAFF
TRBV5-6,CASSWGGGYTF
TRBV4-3,CASSQGGDSFKYEQYF
TRBV12-5,CASGLSGENSPLHF
TRBV6-2/TRBV6-3,CASSWLSGGATDTQYF
TRBV3-1/TRBV3-2,CASSQDRGETQYF
TRBV6-6,CASSPPGQGANTGELFF
TRBV4-1,CASSQERGLKNIQYF
TRBV19,CASRPRSGGAFGTGELFF
TRBV11-2,CASSFSRGSYEQFF
TRBV11-2,CASSLGLADTQYF
TRBV2,CASSRGGRSDTQYF
TRBV6-1,CASSEGSSYNEQFF
TRBV7-6,CASSLDRDSEDTQYF
TRBV2,CASTERGADTQYF
TRBV4-3,CASSQAPSGGGGANVLTF
TRBV5-1,CASSLAGGSEKLFF
TRBV19,CASRPQGQPSYEQYF
TRBV25-1,CASSEAGGSSFF
TRBV5-1,CASSFWYSGAYEQYF
TRBV5-5,CASSLSQGSNYGYTF
TRBV6-2/TRBV6-3,CASSYRRGNQPQHF
TRBV7-9,CASSARSSYEQYF
TRBV30,CAWSVGGHNQPQHF
TRBV6-5,CASSGQGGSDEAFF
TRBV6-5,CAILQPGGGPDTQYF
TRBV13,CASSLGPGAYEQYF
TRBV5-4,CASSAGQGNTGELFF
TRBV6-5,CASRTGVNTGELFF